This record concerns one T cell receptor beta chain sequence. As yet, its antigen is unknown. This entry comes from a study of OX40 agonist ivuxolimab in advanced cancers. Study-wide findings and caveats: Researchers did not determine the expanded peripheral T cells' antigen specificity.

V was pared by 1 base and J by 0 bases, with 8 bases between. Germline V gene data show CDR1 as SGHRS and CDR2 as YFSETQ. The length of the CDR3 is 15 residues. The data were produced by immunoSEQ multiplex PCR, yet TCRdb's version contains in-frame clones alone and is incomplete. The sample records around 71,000 clones, roughly 78% being singletons. The chain uses TRBV5-1 and TRBJ1-3; D is undetermined. The sequencing used CD4+ or CD8+ T cells sorted from blood, collected in a trial of the OX40 agonist ivuxolimab. The TCR sequence derives from an adult with an advanced solid tumor such as melanoma, head and neck, liver or kidney cancer. In nucleotides, the CDR3 is TGCGCCAGCAGCTTGTCAGGCGACTCTGGAAACACCATATATTTT. Its translation is CASSLSGDSGNTIYF.